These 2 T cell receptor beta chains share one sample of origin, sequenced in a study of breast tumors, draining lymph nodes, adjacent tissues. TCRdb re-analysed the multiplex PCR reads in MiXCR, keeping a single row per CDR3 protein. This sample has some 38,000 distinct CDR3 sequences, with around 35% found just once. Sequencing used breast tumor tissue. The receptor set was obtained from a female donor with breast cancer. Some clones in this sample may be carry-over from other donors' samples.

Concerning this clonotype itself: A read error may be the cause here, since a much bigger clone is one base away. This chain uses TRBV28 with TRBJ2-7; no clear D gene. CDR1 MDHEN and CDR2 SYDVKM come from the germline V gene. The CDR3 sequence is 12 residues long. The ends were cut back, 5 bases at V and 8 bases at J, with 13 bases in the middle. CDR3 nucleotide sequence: TGTGCCAGCAGTCCCGAGCGTTACAAGCAGTACTTC. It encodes CASSPERYKQYF.

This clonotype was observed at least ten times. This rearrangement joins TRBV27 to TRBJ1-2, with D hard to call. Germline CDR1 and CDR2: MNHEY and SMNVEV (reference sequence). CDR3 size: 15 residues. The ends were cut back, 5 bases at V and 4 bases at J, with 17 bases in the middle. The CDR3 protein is CASSLTGSHFYGYTF. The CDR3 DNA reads TGTGCCAGCAGTCTTACCGGGTCCCATTTCTATGGCTACACCTTC.